This paragraph reports one TCR beta chain. The data derive from a study of blood T cell repertoires in COVID-19. Study-level information: T cells, B-cell-depleted T cells, or PBMCs provided the cDNA or gDNA that served as material.

Trimming cost V 3 bases and J 1 base; bases outside gene matches: 6. Germline CDR1 reads LGHNA; CDR2 reads YNFKEQ. The CDR3 runs to 17 residues. TCRdb's table, derived via immunoSEQ multiplex PCR, lists solely in-frame clones and lacks some. The sample lists approximately 310,000 clones; more than 75% were seen once. The rearrangement links TRBV4-2 to TRBJ1-6; 7 bases match TRBD1. The sample comprised peripheral blood. The source of this sequence is a woman between 50 and 59 years old who had recovered from COVID-19. DNA of the CDR3: TGTGCCAGCAGCCAGGGAGACAGGGCTTCCTATAATTCACCCCTCCACTTT. It translates to CASSQGDRASYNSPLHF.